What follows are 12 T cell receptor beta chains derived from one specimen sequenced in a study of T cell therapy after organ transplantation. The time point denotes: 20-29 weeks after completion of therapy. These receptors' antigens are unknown. The protocol was immunoSEQ multiplex PCR, while the TCRdb copy is restricted to in-frame clones and leaves out a portion. The repertoire holds 15,000 to 20,000 clones, 85% seen once, with roughly 31% in the top ten. Sequences were derived from CD8+ T cells from blood, sampled after autologous CMV-specific T cell therapy. These receptors were collected from a human patient who had received a solid organ transplant and had CMV disease. Some T cells may have come from the graft donor.

This clone appeared once. The chain recombines TRBV7-6 with TRBJ1-1, with D perhaps matching TRBD1 (5 bases). The CDR3 totals 14 residues. Germline values: CDR1 SGHVS, CDR2 FNYEAQ. Trimming removed 3 bases at V and 6 bases at J, with 14 bases between. In nucleotides, the CDR3 is TGTGCCAGCAGCTTCCTTACAGGTCCCGCTGAAGCTTTCTTT. This codes for CASSFLTGPAEAFF.

The CDR3 loop reads CASSPSSQGFYGYTF. The DNA of the CDR3 is TGCGCCAGCAGCCCGAGTTCCCAGGGATTCTATGGCTACACCTTC. This chain uses TRBV4-3 with TRBJ1-2, with TRBD1 as a possible D gene (5 bases). CDR3 length equals 15 residues. V lost 4 bases, J lost 4 bases, and 16 bases lay in between. Looked up from germline, CDR1 is LGHNA and CDR2 is YSLEER.

The chain links TRBV11-2 to TRBJ1-2, with 8 positions matching TRBD1. Per the germline V gene, CDR1 is SGHAT and CDR2 is FQNNGV. V shed 5 bases, J shed 5 bases, and the junction held 7 bases outside the gene matches. This CDR3 is built from 14 residues. The CDR3 nucleotides read TGTGCCAGCAGCCCCCTTTACAGGGGGTATGGCTACACCTTC. Translating gives CASSPLYRGYGYTF.

The sample holds one count of this clone. The chain is built from TRBV10-1 and TRBJ1-1; 7 bases agree with TRBD1. Trimming removed 0 bases from V and 8 bases from J; junction bases left unmatched: 9. The CDR3 covers 15 residues. CDR1 is WNHNN and CDR2 is SYGVQD in the germline V gene (reference sequence). CDR3 amino acids: CASSESFDGTEEAFF. DNA of the CDR3: TGCGCCAGCAGTGAGTCGTTTGACGGGACAGAGGAAGCTTTCTTT.

V usage is TRBV4-1 and J usage is TRBJ2-1, with D unclear. V was cut by 4 bases and J by 1 base, with 17 bases left in between. Germline-derived CDR1 and CDR2 are MGHRA and YSYEKL. This CDR3 region has 17 residues. This CDR3 is CASSPQRSGLSYNEQFF. The CDR3 DNA is TGCGCCAGCAGCCCCCAGCGTTCTGGGTTATCCTACAATGAGCAGTTCTTC.

V usage is TRBV4-1 and J usage is TRBJ2-7; 9 bases line up with TRBD2. Germline values: CDR1 MGHRA, CDR2 YSYEKL. Trimming removed 1 base from V and 3 bases from J; junction bases left unmatched: 4. This CDR3 comprises 15 residues. This chain's CDR3 is CASSQVAGGVYEQYF. CDR3 coding DNA: TGCGCCAGCAGCCAAGTCGCGGGAGGGGTCTACGAGCAGTACTTC.

The chain links TRBV7-8 to TRBJ2-2, with TRBD1 matching over 7 bases. CDR3 length: 15 residues. The V gene end was trimmed by 5 bases and the J gene end by 1 base; junction bases not matched to a gene: 4. Germline CDR1 reads SGHVS; CDR2 reads FQNEAQ. This chain's CDR3 is CASSPRTGNTGELFF. The CDR3 DNA is TGTGCCAGCAGCCCTCGGACAGGGAACACCGGGGAGCTGTTTTTT.

V usage is TRBV19 and J usage is TRBJ2-1, with a possible D match to TRBD1 (5 bases). This CDR3 spans 11 amino acids. The V end was cut by 10 bases, the J end by 7 bases, with 11 bases between. Germline assignment: CDR1 LNHDA and CDR2 SQIVND (reference sequence). This chain's CDR3 is CATQGMNEQFF. CDR3 nucleotide sequence: TGTGCCACCCAGGGAATGAATGAGCAGTTCTTC.

The chain links TRBV12-5 to TRBJ2-2, with a tentative D call TRBD2 (5 bases). V was shortened by 5 bases and J by 6 bases, with 13 bases between the two germline ends. The germline V gene encodes CDR1 LGHNT and CDR2 FRNRAP. The CDR3 is 14 residues long. CDR3 loop: CASGLGARPGELFF. The CDR3 coding sequence is TGTGCTAGTGGTCTGGGAGCTCGTCCCGGGGAGCTGTTTTTT.

This clone has a handful of counts. The chain uses TRBV6-4 and TRBJ2-2, with TRBD2 as a possible D gene (6 bases). Per germline, CDR1 MRHNA and CDR2 SNTAGT. There are 13 residues in the CDR3. Trimming stripped 4 bases from V and 3 bases from J, with 6 bases between. The CDR3, as DNA: TGTGCCAGCAGTGCGGGAGACACCGGGGAGCTGTTTTTT. The encoded protein is CASSAGDTGELFF.

The chain combines TRBV9 with TRBJ2-5, with D perhaps matching TRBD2 (6 bases). Trimming removed 0 bases from V and 5 bases from J, with 17 bases in between. The germline V gene encodes CDR1 SGDLS and CDR2 YYNGEE. CDR3 length equals 16 residues. CDR3 loop: CASSVAGFSRGETQYF. CDR3 sequence (DNA): TGTGCCAGCAGCGTAGCCGGTTTCAGCCGGGGGGAGACCCAGTACTTC.

This rearrangement joins TRBV10-3 to TRBJ1-4; tentative D call: TRBD1 (6 bases). Germline CDR1 ENHRY, CDR2 SYGVKD. The CDR3 runs to 14 residues. V gave up 11 bases and J gave up 8 bases, with 21 bases separating them. The CDR3, as DNA: TGTGCCCCCTCCTGCGGGACATTTCGAGAAAAACTGTTTTTT. It specifies CAPSCGTFREKLFF.